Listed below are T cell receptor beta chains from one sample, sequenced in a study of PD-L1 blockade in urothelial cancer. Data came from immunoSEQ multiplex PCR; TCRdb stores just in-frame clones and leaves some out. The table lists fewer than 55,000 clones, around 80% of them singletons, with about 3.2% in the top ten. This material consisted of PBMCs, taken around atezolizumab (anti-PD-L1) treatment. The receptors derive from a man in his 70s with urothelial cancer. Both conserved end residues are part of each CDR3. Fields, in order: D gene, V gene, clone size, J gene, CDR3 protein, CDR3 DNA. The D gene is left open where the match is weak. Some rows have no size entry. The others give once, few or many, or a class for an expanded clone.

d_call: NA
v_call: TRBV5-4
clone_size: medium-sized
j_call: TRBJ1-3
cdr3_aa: CASRSGVTAGNTIYF
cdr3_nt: TGTGCCAGCAGGTCAGGGGTTACGGCTGGAAACACCATATATTTT

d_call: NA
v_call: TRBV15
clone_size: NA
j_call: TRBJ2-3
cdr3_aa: CATSRDGQITDTQYF
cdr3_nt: TGTGCCACCAGCAGAGATGGCCAGATCACAGATACGCAGTATTTT

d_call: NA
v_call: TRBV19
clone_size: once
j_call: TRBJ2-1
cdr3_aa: CASSMDVAGLGNEQFF
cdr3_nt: TGTGCCAGTAGTATGGATGTGGCGGGATTGGGTAATGAGCAGTTCTTC

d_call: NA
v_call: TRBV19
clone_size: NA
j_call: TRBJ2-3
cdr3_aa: CASSGGNYLSAQYF
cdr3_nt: TGTGCCAGTAGTGGAGGGAACTACCTCAGTGCGCAGTATTTT

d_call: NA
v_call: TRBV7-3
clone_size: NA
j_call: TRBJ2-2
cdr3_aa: CASSPSRNTGELFF
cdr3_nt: TGTGCCAGCAGCCCCTCCCGTAACACCGGGGAGCTGTTTTTT

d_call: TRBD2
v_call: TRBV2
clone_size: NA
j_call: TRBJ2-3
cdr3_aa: CASRDAGTSGRTAPDTQYF
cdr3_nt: TGTGCCAGCCGGGATGCGGGGACTAGCGGGAGGACGGCCCCAGATACGCAGTATTTT

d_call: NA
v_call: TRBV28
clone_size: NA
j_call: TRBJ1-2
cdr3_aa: CASSSQRDGYTF
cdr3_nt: TGTGCCAGCAGTTCGCAGCGCGATGGCTACACCTTC

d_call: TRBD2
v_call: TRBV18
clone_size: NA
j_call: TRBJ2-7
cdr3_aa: CASSTAAGGGSYEQYF
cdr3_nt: TGTGCCAGCTCAACGGCCGCCGGGGGGGGGTCCTACGAGCAGTACTTC

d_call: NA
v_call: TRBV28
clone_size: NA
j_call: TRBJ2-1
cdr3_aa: CASGQGGRNEQFF
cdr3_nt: TGTGCCAGCGGACAGGGAGGGCGCAATGAGCAGTTCTTC

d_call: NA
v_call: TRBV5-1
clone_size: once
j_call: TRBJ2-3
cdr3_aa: CASSLGALTLSDTQYF
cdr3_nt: TGCGCCAGCAGCTTGGGGGCTCTCACTCTCTCAGATACGCAGTATTTT

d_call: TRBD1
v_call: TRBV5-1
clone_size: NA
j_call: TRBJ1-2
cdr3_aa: CASSQTTGVKDGYTF
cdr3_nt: TGCGCCAGCAGCCAGACGACAGGGGTGAAGGATGGCTACACCTTC

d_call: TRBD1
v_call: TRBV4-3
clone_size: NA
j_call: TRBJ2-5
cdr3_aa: CASSQYRGKTQYF
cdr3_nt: TGCGCCAGCAGCCAGTACAGGGGAAAGACCCAGTACTTC

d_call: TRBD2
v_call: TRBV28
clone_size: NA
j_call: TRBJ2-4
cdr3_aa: CASSSPLLAGEVVAKNIQYF
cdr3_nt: TGTGCCAGCAGTTCCCCGCTTCTAGCGGGAGAGGTCGTGGCCAAAAACATTCAGTACTTC

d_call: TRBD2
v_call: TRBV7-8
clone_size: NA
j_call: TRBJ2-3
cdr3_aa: CASRFSGGATDTQYF
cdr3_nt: TGTGCCAGCAGATTTAGCGGGGGCGCCACAGATACGCAGTATTTT

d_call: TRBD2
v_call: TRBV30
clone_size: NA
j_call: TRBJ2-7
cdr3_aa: CAWSGGGTHEQYF
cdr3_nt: TGTGCCTGGAGTGGGGGGGGGACCCACGAGCAGTACTTC

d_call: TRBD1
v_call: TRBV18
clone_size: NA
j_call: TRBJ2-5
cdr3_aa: CASSPDGTGKETQYF
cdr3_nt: TGTGCCAGCTCACCAGACGGGACAGGGAAAGAGACCCAGTACTTC

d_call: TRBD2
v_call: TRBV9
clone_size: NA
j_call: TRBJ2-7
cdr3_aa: CASSPQWTSDYEQYF
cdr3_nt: TGTGCCAGCAGCCCCCAGTGGACTAGCGATTACGAGCAGTACTTC

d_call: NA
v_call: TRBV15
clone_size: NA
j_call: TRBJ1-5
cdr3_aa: CATSRDGGQPQHF
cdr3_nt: TGTGCCACCAGCAGAGATGGGGGGCAGCCCCAGCATTTT

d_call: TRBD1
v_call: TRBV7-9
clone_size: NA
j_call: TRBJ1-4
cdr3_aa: CASSLAQLDRVREKLFF
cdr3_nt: TGTGCCAGCAGCTTAGCCCAACTGGACAGGGTTCGTGAAAAACTGTTTTTT

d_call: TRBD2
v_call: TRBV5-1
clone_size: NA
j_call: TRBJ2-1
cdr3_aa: CASSLEPAGGSNEQFF
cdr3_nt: TGCGCCAGCAGCTTGGAACCAGCGGGGGGATCGAATGAGCAGTTCTTC